The 8 T cell receptor beta chains below were found in one sample sequenced in a study of blood T cell repertoires in COVID-19. The table came from immunoSEQ multiplex PCR; TCRdb's copy has only in-frame clones and leaves some out. Of some 46,000 clones in the sample, 75% to 90% are singletons; the top ten hold around 30%. Source material: peripheral blood. The origin of the receptors is a woman at least 80 years old with COVID-19, enrolled during active disease.

The chain has TRBV9 and TRBJ2-2; TRBD1 agrees at 8 bases. The CDR3 covers 14 residues. Trimming took 3 bases from V and 6 from J; bases not matched to a gene: 4. Germline-derived CDR1 and CDR2 are SGDLS and YYNGEE. The CDR3 bases are TGTGCCAGCAGCGGAACGACAGGGGCCGGGGAGCTGTTTTTT. Translation: CASSGTTGAGELFF.

This chain joins TRBV3-1 (or the pseudogene TRBV3-2) and TRBJ2-7, with D possibly being TRBD1 (6 bases). The CDR3 is 14 residues long. The germline V gene has CDR1 LGHDT and CDR2 YNNKEL (reference sequence). V dropped 0 bases and J dropped 12 bases, with 18 bases sitting between them. CDR3 loop: CASSQDGPGQSLYF. The CDR3 DNA reads TGTGCCAGCAGCCAAGATGGCCCTGGACAGTCCTTGTACTTC.

This chain joins TRBV6-2 or TRBV6-3 and TRBJ1-1; TRBD1 agrees at 8 bases. With V trimmed by 0 bases and J by 4 bases, 4 bases remained unmatched. This CDR3 region has 15 residues. The germline V gene has CDR1 MNHEY and CDR2 SVGEGT. This chain's CDR3 is CASSYSATGVTEAFF. In nucleotides, the CDR3 is TGTGCCAGCAGTTACTCCGCGACAGGGGTCACTGAAGCTTTCTTT.

The rearrangement uses TRBV7-9 and TRBJ1-1; TRBD1 aligns across 9 bases. The CDR3 totals 16 residues. The germline gives CDR1 SEHNR, CDR2 FQNEAQ (reference sequence). The ends lost 4 bases at V and 5 bases at J; junction bases unmatched: 11. This CDR3 reads CASSYGTGRTGTEAFF. The CDR3 DNA sequence: TGTGCCAGCAGCTACGGGACAGGGAGAACGGGGACTGAAGCTTTCTTT.

This clone occurred once. The gene calls are TRBV6-5 and TRBJ2-2, with TRBD1 matching 7 bases. The CDR3 spans 15 residues. CDR1 and CDR2 from the germline V gene are MNHEY and SVGAGI. With 6 bases clipped from V and 4 bases from J, the junction kept 8 bases outside the gene matches. In DNA, the CDR3 is TGTGCCAGCAGGAAAACAGGGGAGAGCACCGGGGAGCTGTTTTTT. Residues: CASRKTGESTGELFF.

The CDR3 DNA reads as TGTGCCAGCAGCCAAGACCCGGGGTCCTTAGGTACGCAGTATTTT. Translation: CASSQDPGSLGTQYF. The V gene is TRBV14, the J gene TRBJ2-3, with D possibly matching TRBD2 (5 bases). The V end was cut by 0 bases, the J end by 8 bases, with 15 bases between. The CDR3 contains 15 residues. CDR1 and CDR2 (germline): SGHDN, FVKESK.

The rearrangement uses TRBV7-9 and TRBJ1-1; TRBD1 agrees at 8 bases. This CDR3 is 15 amino acids long. The V gene end was trimmed by 2 bases and the J gene end by 5 bases; junction bases not matched to a gene: 7. The germline V gene has CDR1 SEHNR and CDR2 FQNEAQ (reference sequence). The CDR3 DNA reads as TGTGCCAGCAGCTTAATAGGACAGGGAGGGACTGAAGCTTTCTTT. Protein product: CASSLIGQGGTEAFF.

The genes are TRBV6-4 and TRBJ1-1, with 12 bases lining up with TRBD1. The CDR3 covers 14 residues. V shed 6 bases, J shed 4 bases, and the junction held 3 bases outside the gene matches. Looked up from germline, CDR1 is MRHNA and CDR2 is SNTAGT. The CDR3, as DNA: TGTGCCAGCAGCACGGGACAGGGGGCCACTGAAGCTTTCTTT. It is translated as CASSTGQGATEAFF.